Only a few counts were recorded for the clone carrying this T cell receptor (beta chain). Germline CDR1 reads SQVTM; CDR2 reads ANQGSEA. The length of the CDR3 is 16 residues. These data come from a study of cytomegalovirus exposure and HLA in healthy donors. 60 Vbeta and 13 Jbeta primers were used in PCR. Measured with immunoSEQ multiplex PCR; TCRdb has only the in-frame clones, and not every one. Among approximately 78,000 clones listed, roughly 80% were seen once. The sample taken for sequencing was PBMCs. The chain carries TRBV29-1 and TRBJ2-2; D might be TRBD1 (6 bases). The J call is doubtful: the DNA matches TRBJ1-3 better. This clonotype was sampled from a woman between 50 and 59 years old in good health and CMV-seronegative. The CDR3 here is CSVVLDSGISGNTIYF. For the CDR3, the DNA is TGCAGCGTTGTACTGGACAGTGGGATCTCTGGAAACACCATATATTTT.